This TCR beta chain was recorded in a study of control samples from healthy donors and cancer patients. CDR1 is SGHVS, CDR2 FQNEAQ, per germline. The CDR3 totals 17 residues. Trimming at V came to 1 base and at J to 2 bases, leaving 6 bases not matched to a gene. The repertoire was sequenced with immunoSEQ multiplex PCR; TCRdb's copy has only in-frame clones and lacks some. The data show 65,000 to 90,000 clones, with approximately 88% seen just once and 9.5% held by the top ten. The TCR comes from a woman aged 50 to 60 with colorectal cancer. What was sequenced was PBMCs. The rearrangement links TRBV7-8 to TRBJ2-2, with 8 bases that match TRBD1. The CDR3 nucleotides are TGTGCCAGCAGCTTAGGAGGGACAGGACTTAACACCGGGGAGCTGTTTTTT. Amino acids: CASSLGGTGLNTGELFF.